The 21 T cell receptor beta chains in this list originate from one sample, sequenced in a study of regulatory T cells in long-lasting Graves disease. Specified time point: persistent/refractory GD, antithyroid drugs over 5 years with positive TRAb. The TCR library was made from RNA that had been extracted from PBMCs in TRIzol. CDR3 regions were amplified by Arm-PCR using iRepertoire HTBI primers to build TCR beta libraries. MiXCR, applied by TCRdb to the multiplex PCR reads, yields one record per CDR3 protein. The sample consists of 400,000 to 450,000 distinct CDR3 sequences, around 20% of them appearing once. The sample consisted of peripheral blood mononuclear cells (PBMCs), taken when the disease was refractory, from a patient treated with antithyroid drugs. These receptor sequences come from a female donor with Graves disease.

This clonotype was recorded at least ten times. J is TRBJ2-7 and V is TRBV6-1; either TRBD1 or TRBD2 may fit D (6 bases each). Trimming left V 8 bases short and J 4 bases short, with 18 bases between. CDR3 length: 14 amino acids. Germline V gene lookup returns CDR1 MNHNS and CDR2 SASEGT. CDR3 loop: CASLKTGANYEQYF. In DNA, the CDR3 is TGTGCCAGCCTTAAGACGGGGGCCAATTACGAGCAGTACTTC.

This clonotype has a count of ten or more. This chain uses TRBV7-6 with TRBJ1-6; maybe TRBD1 (5 bases). CDR3 size: 15 residues. Germline lookup yields CDR1 SGHVS and CDR2 FNYEAQ. Trimming left V 2 bases short and J 7 bases short, with 12 bases between. CDR3 sequence reads: CASSLSGGGNSPLHF. The CDR3 nucleotides are TGTGCCAGCAGCTTAAGTGGGGGAGGAAATTCACCCCTCCACTTT.

A few counts support this clonotype. CDR3 sequence reads: CASSPIILAANTEAFF. The CDR3 bases are TGTGCCAGCTCACCGATCATTTTGGCGGCGAACACTGAAGCTTTCTTT. The chain employs TRBV18 and TRBJ1-1; D unclear. V shed 3 bases and J shed 1 base, with 15 bases lying between them. This CDR3 is built from 16 residues. Germline V lookup: CDR1 KGHSH, CDR2 LQKENI.

Of note for this clonotype: A much bigger clone sits one base away, suggesting this may be a read error. This chain links TRBV3-1 with TRBJ2-5, with D hard to call. Trimming stripped 3 bases from V and 2 bases from J, with 16 bases between. CDR3 size: 16 residues. Germline V gene sequence: CDR1 LGHDT, CDR2 YNNKEL (reference sequence). CDR3 loop: CASSQADGAYQETQYF. CDR3 nucleotides: TGTGCCAGCAGCCAGGCGGACGGTGCCTATCAAGAGACCCAGTACTTC.

The CDR3 bases are TGTGCCAGCAGCGAGGGGTATAATCAGCCCCAGCATTTT. It encodes CASSEGYNQPQHF. V and J are TRBV7-7 and TRBJ1-5; D perhaps matches TRBD1 (5 bases). Germline lookup yields CDR1 SSHAT and CDR2 FNYEAQ (reference sequence). Trimming left V 5 bases short and J 4 bases short, with 9 bases between. The CDR3 has 13 amino acids. Full variable domain (rest looked up from reference TRBV7-7 and TRBJ1-5): GAGVSQSPRYKVTKRGQDVTLRCDPISSHATLYWYQQALGQGPEFLTYFNYEAQPDKSGLPSDRFSAERPEGSISTLTIQRTEQRDSAMYRCASSEGYNQPQHFGDGTRLSIL.

This clonotype turned up a few times. The chain uses TRBV9 and TRBJ2-6, with D perhaps TRBD1 (5 bases). The germline V and J ends were trimmed by 0 bases and 0 bases, with 10 bases remaining between them. Germline V lookup: CDR1 SGDLS, CDR2 YYNGEE. The CDR3 is 17 amino acids. CDR3 loop: CASSVEVRDSGANVLTF. CDR3 nucleotide sequence: TGTGCCAGCAGCGTAGAGGTCAGGGACTCTGGGGCCAACGTCCTGACTTTC.

This clonotype was seen at least ten times. This chain uses TRBV27 with TRBJ2-1; D is ambiguous. Trimming shortened V by 2 bases and J by 3 bases, and 8 bases separated the two germline ends. CDR1 and CDR2 from the germline V gene are MNHEY and SMNVEV (reference sequence). This CDR3 is 14 amino acids long. In nucleotides, the CDR3 is TGTGCCAGCAGTTTAACCGTATACTACAATGAGCAGTTCTTC. Its translation is CASSLTVYYNEQFF.

The chain employs TRBV20-1 and TRBJ1-5, with D possibly matching TRBD1 (6 bases). CDR3 length: 13 residues. The V gene's germline CDR1 is DFQATT and CDR2 SNEGSKA (reference sequence). V was pared by 8 bases and J by 7 bases, with 18 bases between. The CDR3: CSKTGAGGQPQHF. The DNA for the CDR3 is TGCAGTAAGACGGGGGCCGGAGGGCAGCCCCAGCATTTT.

This clonotype was recorded a few times. The rearrangement joins TRBV30 to TRBJ1-6; TRBD1 matches 7 bases. This CDR3 region has 15 residues. V gave up 4 bases and J gave up 3 bases; unmatched junction bases: 6. CDR1 and CDR2 (germline): GTSNPN, SVGIG (reference sequence). CDR3 bases: TGTGCCTGGATGGCAGGGGGGAACTATAATTCACCCCTCCACTTT. This gives the protein CAWMAGGNYNSPLHF.

In nucleotides, the CDR3 is TGTGCCAGTAGTATTACTAGCGGGAAGGCGCAGTACTTC. Translation gives CASSITSGKAQYF. The J gene is TRBJ2-7, the V gene TRBV19, with 10 bases lining up with TRBD2. Looked up from germline, CDR1 is LNHDA and CDR2 is SQIVND (reference sequence). The junction had 5 bases not matched to a gene; V was cut back by 3 bases and J by 9 bases. The length of the CDR3 is 13 residues.

The rearrangement joins TRBV19 to TRBJ1-5; 7 nucleotides match TRBD1. This CDR3 is built from 17 residues. V gave up 7 bases and J gave up 4 bases; unmatched junction bases: 16. Germline assignment: CDR1 LNHDA and CDR2 SQIVND (reference sequence). The CDR3 DNA reads as TGTGCCAGTACCGACGGGACCAAGGGGGCGACTAATCAGCCCCAGCATTTT. Translating it yields CASTDGTKGATNQPQHF.

The V call is TRBV7-2, the J call TRBJ2-7; 8 nucleotides line up with TRBD1. CDR1 and CDR2 (germline): SGHTA, FQGNSA. The CDR3 length is 17 residues. Trimming cost V 4 bases and J 2 bases; bases outside gene matches: 13. The CDR3 region has the DNA TGTGCCAGCAGCTGCCAGCGATGGGACAGGTCCACCTACGAGCAGTACTTC. As protein: CASSCQRWDRSTYEQYF.

This CDR3 is CASSHGTGGPYEQYF. CDR3 bases: TGTGCCAGCAGCCATGGAACCGGGGGACCCTACGAGCAGTACTTC. The chain uses TRBV3-1 and TRBJ2-7; TRBD2 might be the D (6 bases). Germline lookup yields CDR1 LGHDT and CDR2 YNNKEL (reference sequence). The CDR3 consists of 15 residues. V was trimmed by 3 bases and J by 2 bases, leaving 14 bases between them.

This clonotype showed up many times. The V gene is TRBV2, the J gene TRBJ1-2; D possibly corresponds to TRBD1 (5 bases). Trimming took 1 base from V and 4 from J, leaving 7 bases between them. The CDR3 contains 13 residues. CDR1 and CDR2 from the germline V gene are SNHLY and FYNNEI. The CDR3 spells CASSEGQIYGYTF. The DNA for the CDR3 is TGTGCCAGCAGTGAAGGACAGATCTATGGCTACACCTTC.

This clonotype has just a few counts. The chain is built from TRBV11-2 and TRBJ2-2; no reliable D call. Germline V CDR1 and CDR2: SGHAT, FQNNGV. V shed 1 base and J shed 6 bases, with 6 bases lying between them. The CDR3 loop spans 13 amino acids. DNA of the CDR3: TGTGCCAGCAGCTTAGTCGTAGCCGGGGAGCTGTTTTTT. Amino acid sequence: CASSLVVAGELFF.

V is TRBV7-6 and J is TRBJ2-1, with 11 bases matching TRBD2. With V trimmed by 1 base and J by 7 bases, 6 bases remained unmatched. Germline CDR1 reads SGHVS; CDR2 reads FNYEAQ. This CDR3 contains 16 residues. The CDR3, as DNA: TGTGCCAGCAGCTTAGTAGCGGGAGGGATTCAAAATGAGCAGTTCTTC. Its translation: CASSLVAGGIQNEQFF.

The V gene is TRBV7-8, the J gene TRBJ2-7; D gene ambiguous. Germline V gives CDR1 SGHVS, CDR2 FQNEAQ. V was cut by 3 bases and J by 4 bases, with 10 bases left in between. The CDR3 extends over 13 amino acids. The CDR3 coding sequence is TGTGCCAGCAGCTTGATGATCCAGTACGAGCAGTACTTC. This sequence encodes CASSLMIQYEQYF.

This clonotype was observed a handful of times. The CDR3 DNA follows: TGTGCCAGCAGTGACGCGGGAGGAAAACTGTTTTTT. Amino acids: CASSDAGGKLFF. The gene calls are TRBV25-1 and TRBJ1-4; D unclear. The germline V gene has CDR1 MGHDK and CDR2 SYGVNS. This CDR3 has 12 amino acids. V was cut by 3 bases and J by 10 bases, with 9 bases left in between.

The table lists this clonotype with a few counts. The genes are TRBV7-2 and TRBJ1-1; D unresolved. The CDR3 sequence is 13 residues long. V lost 3 bases and J 6 bases, leaving 11 bases between the germline ends. Germline assignment: CDR1 SGHTA and CDR2 FQGNSA. DNA for the CDR3: TGTGCCAGCAGCTTTGGATCTTTGGCTGAAGCTTTCTTT. Residues: CASSFGSLAEAFF.

The chain has TRBV10-3 and TRBJ1-5; D unresolved. V gave up 3 bases and J gave up 5 bases, with 8 bases separating them. Germline V gives CDR1 ENHRY, CDR2 SYGVKD. The CDR3 sequence is 13 residues long. The CDR3 here is CAISERTDQPQHF. The CDR3 DNA reads as TGTGCCATCAGTGAAAGAACCGATCAGCCCCAGCATTTT.

There are many counts of this clonotype. The genes are TRBV20-1 and TRBJ1-4, with 7 bases lining up with TRBD1. This CDR3 region has 13 residues. Per the germline V gene, CDR1 is DFQATT and CDR2 is SNEGSKA (reference sequence). The trim removed 6 bases at V and 8 bases at J, leaving 9 bases unmatched. CDR3 DNA: TGCAGTGCCGTCGACAGGGAACGAGAAAAACTGTTTTTT. Its translation: CSAVDREREKLFF.